A single sample gave rise to the 10 T cell receptor beta chains below, sequenced in a study of OX40 agonist ivuxolimab in advanced cancers. Sequencing was performed with immunoSEQ multiplex PCR; in TCRdb, only in-frame clones are kept and a portion is missing. The data show about 48,000 clones, with about 87% seen just once and under 2.5% held by the top ten. The sequenced sample was CD4+ or CD8+ T cells sorted from blood, obtained in a trial of the OX40 agonist ivuxolimab. The receptors derive from an adult with an advanced solid tumor such as melanoma, head and neck, liver or kidney cancer.

This chain links TRBV5-1 with TRBJ2-1; 7 bases align to TRBD1. This CDR3 has 15 residues. V lost 0 bases, J lost 6 bases, and 6 bases stayed unmatched. Germline V gene lookup returns CDR1 SGHRS and CDR2 YFSETQ. CDR3 amino acids: CASSLEGAGVNEQFF. DNA of the CDR3: TGCGCCAGCAGCTTGGAGGGGGCAGGGGTCAATGAGCAGTTCTTC.

V and J are TRBV6-6 and TRBJ2-1; tentative D call: TRBD2 (6 bases). The CDR3 spans 15 residues. The V end lost 6 bases, the J end lost 6 bases, and 18 bases lay between the germline ends. In germline, CDR1 is MNHNY, CDR2 SVGAGI (reference sequence). CDR3 loop: CASSLHGSPVNEQFF. The CDR3 bases are TGTGCCAGCAGCCTACACGGGAGCCCCGTCAATGAGCAGTTCTTC.

V gene TRBV18 combines with J gene TRBJ2-5; no clear D gene. Between the trimmed V and J ends, which lost 4 bases and 5 bases, there was a span of 11 bases. The CDR3 covers 13 residues. Germline loops: CDR1 KGHSH, CDR2 LQKENI. The CDR3 loop reads CASSLESVETQYF. The CDR3 DNA is TGTGCCAGCTCACTAGAAAGTGTGGAGACCCAGTACTTC.

The V and J genes are TRBV5-4 and TRBJ2-1, with no clear D. The germline CDR1 and CDR2 sequences are SGHNT and YYREEE (reference sequence). The germline V and J ends were trimmed by 1 base and 6 bases, with 2 bases remaining between them. This CDR3 region has 11 residues. In DNA form, the CDR3 reads TGTGCCAGCAGCTTGATCAATGAGCAGTTCTTC. Residues: CASSLINEQFF.

The chain employs TRBV4-1 and TRBJ1-1, with TRBD1 matching over 10 bases. The junction had 7 bases not matched to a gene; V was cut back by 4 bases and J by 5 bases. Germline CDR1 and CDR2: MGHRA and YSYEKL. The length of the CDR3 is 15 residues. CDR3 in DNA: TGCGCCAGCAGCCTAGGGGACAGGGGTGGTACTGAAGCTTTCTTT. This translates into CASSLGDRGGTEAFF.

This sequence joins TRBV10-3 and TRBJ1-2, with D possibly being TRBD1 (6 bases). Per the germline V gene, CDR1 is ENHRY and CDR2 is SYGVKD. The CDR3 covers 14 residues. Trimming removed 6 bases at V and 0 bases at J, with 11 bases between. The CDR3 nucleotides are TGTGCCATCAGCGCAGGGGAACCTAACTATGGCTACACCTTC. Translating gives CAISAGEPNYGYTF.

CDR3 amino acids: CASSQEASGDEQFF. Written as DNA, the CDR3 is TGTGCCAGCAGCCAAGAGGCTAGCGGGGATGAGCAGTTCTTC. The chain joins TRBV2 to TRBJ2-1; 9 bases agree with TRBD2. Germline CDR1 reads SNHLY; CDR2 reads FYNNEI. Trimming removed 6 bases from V and 8 bases from J; junction bases left unmatched: 8. The CDR3 length is 14 residues.

This rearrangement joins TRBV18 to TRBJ2-3; TRBD2 aligns across 11 bases. The CDR3 sequence is 16 residues long. In germline, CDR1 is KGHSH, CDR2 LQKENI. The V gene end was trimmed by 5 bases and the J gene end by 0 bases; junction bases not matched to a gene: 4. The CDR3 reads CASSRTSGSSTDTQYF. Here the CDR3 DNA reads TGTGCCAGCTCAAGGACTAGCGGGTCTAGCACAGATACGCAGTATTTT.

This rearrangement joins TRBV30 to TRBJ1-4; a weak D match, TRBD1 (6 bases). The CDR3 consists of 18 residues. The V gene's germline CDR1 is GTSNPN and CDR2 SVGIG (reference sequence). V was cut by 0 bases and J by 5 bases, with 22 bases left in between. DNA for the CDR3: TGTGCCTGGAGTGTCCCGACCCTAGGGGGTGGGTTAAATGAAAAACTGTTTTTT. Residues: CAWSVPTLGGGLNEKLFF.

This clone was recorded once. V and J are TRBV5-4 and TRBJ2-3, with D uncertain. The V and J ends lost 1 base and 5 bases respectively, with 5 bases between them. This CDR3 comprises 12 residues. The germline gives CDR1 SGHNT, CDR2 YYREEE (reference sequence). The CDR3 nucleotides read TGTGCCAGCAGCTTGATTCGAGATACGCAGTATTTT. As protein: CASSLIRDTQYF. The entire variable domain, with the rest obtained from reference TRBV5-4 and TRBJ2-3, is as follows: ETGVTQSPTHLIKTRGQQVTLRCSSQSGHNTVSWYQQALGQGPQFIFQYYREEENGRGNFPPRFSGLQFPNYSSELNVNALELDDSALYLCASSLIRDTQYFGPGTRLTVL.